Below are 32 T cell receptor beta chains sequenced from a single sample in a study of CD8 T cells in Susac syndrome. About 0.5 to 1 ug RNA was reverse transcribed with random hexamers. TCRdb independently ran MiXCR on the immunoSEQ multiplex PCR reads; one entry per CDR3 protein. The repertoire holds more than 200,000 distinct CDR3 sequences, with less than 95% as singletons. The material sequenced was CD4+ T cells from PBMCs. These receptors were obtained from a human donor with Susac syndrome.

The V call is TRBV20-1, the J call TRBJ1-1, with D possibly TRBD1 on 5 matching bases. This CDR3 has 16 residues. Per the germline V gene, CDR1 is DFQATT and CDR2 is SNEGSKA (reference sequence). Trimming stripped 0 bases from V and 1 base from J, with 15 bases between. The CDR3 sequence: CSARDPGKGWNTEAFF. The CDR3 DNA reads TGCAGTGCTAGAGATCCAGGGAAAGGATGGAACACTGAAGCTTTCTTT.

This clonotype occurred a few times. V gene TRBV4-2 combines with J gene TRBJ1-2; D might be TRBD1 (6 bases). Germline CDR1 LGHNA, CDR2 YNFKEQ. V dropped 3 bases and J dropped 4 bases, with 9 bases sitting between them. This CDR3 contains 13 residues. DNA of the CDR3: TGTGCCAGCAGCCAGGGACAAACCTATGGCTACACCTTC. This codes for CASSQGQTYGYTF.

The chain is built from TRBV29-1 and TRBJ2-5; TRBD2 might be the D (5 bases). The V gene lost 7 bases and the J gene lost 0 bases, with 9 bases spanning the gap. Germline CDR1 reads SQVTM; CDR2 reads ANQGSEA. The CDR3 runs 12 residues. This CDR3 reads CSAPGYQETQYF. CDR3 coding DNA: TGCAGCGCGCCGGGGTACCAAGAGACCCAGTACTTC.

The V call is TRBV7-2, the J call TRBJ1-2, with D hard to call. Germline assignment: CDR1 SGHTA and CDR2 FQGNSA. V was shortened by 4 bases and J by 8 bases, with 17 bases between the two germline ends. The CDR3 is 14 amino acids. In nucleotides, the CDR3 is TGTGCCAGCAGCTCTCGGCTCGGACCTGGAGGCTACACCTTC. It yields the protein CASSSRLGPGGYTF.

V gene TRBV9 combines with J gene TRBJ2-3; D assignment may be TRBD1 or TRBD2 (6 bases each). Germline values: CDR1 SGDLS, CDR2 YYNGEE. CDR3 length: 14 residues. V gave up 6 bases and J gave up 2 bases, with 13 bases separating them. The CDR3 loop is CASTVGGPTDTQYF. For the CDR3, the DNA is TGTGCCAGCACCGTGGGGGGCCCCACAGATACGCAGTATTTT.

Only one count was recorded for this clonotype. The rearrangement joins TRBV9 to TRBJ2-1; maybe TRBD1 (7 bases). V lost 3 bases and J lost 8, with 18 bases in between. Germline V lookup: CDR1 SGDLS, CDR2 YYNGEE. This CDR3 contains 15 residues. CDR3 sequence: CASSGGATGADEQFF. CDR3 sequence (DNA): TGTGCCAGCAGCGGGGGGGCCACAGGGGCGGATGAGCAGTTCTTC.

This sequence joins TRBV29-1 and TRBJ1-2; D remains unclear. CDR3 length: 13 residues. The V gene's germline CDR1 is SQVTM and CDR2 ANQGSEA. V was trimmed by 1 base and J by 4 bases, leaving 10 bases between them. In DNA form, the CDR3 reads TGCAGCGTTGAAGCCAGTTTTGTCTATGGCTACACCTTC. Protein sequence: CSVEASFVYGYTF.

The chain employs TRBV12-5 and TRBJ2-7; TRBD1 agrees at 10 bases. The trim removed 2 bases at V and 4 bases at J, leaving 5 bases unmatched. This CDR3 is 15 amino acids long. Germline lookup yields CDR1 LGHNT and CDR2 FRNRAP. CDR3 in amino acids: CASGLSTGGGYEQYF. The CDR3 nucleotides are TGTGCTAGTGGTTTGTCGACAGGGGGCGGTTACGAGCAGTACTTC.

In nucleotides, the CDR3 is TGTGCCTGGACCTTGGACGCGGGAGGCTACACCTTC. The encoded protein is CAWTLDAGGYTF. The V call is TRBV30, the J call TRBJ1-2; D gene unclear. CDR1 is GTSNPN, CDR2 SVGIG, per germline (reference sequence). The CDR3 consists of 12 residues. V lost 4 bases and J 8 bases, leaving 14 bases between the germline ends.

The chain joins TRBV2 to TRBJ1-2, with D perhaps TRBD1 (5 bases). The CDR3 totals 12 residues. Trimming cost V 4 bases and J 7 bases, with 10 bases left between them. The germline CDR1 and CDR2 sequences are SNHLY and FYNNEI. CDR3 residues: CASSGRGRGYTF. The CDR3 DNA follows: TGTGCCAGCAGTGGGAGGGGCCGTGGCTACACCTTC. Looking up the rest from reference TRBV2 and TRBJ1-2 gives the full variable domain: EPEVTQTPSHQVTQMGQEVILRCVPISNHLYFYWYRQILGQKVEFLVSFYNNEISEKSEIFDDQFSVERPDGSNFTLKIRSTKLEDSAMYFCASSGRGRGYTFGSGTRLTVV.

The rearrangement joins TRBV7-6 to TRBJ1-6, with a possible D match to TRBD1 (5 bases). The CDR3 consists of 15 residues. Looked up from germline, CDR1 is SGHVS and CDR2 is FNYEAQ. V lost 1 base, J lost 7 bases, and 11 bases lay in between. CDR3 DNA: TGTGCCAGCAGCTTAGGGGGGGTGTTGAATTCACCCCTCCACTTT. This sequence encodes CASSLGGVLNSPLHF.

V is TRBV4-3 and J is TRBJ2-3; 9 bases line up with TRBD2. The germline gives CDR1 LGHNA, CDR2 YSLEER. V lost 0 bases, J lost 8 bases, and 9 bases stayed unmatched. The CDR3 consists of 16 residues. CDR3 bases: TGCGCCAGCAGCCAAGAGCTAGCGGGGCCCCAAGGTACGCAGTATTTT. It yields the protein CASSQELAGPQGTQYF.

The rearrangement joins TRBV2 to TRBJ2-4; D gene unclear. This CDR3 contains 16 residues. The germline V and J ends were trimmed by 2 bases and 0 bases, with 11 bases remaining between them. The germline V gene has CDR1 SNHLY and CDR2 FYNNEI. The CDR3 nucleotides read TGTGCCAGCAGTGAAACCGGTGGGCTAGCCAAAAACATTCAGTACTTC. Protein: CASSETGGLAKNIQYF.

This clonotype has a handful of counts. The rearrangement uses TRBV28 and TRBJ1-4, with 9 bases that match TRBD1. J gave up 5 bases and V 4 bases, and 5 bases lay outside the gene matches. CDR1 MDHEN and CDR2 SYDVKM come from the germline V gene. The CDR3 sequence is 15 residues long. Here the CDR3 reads CASSSRTGENEKLFF. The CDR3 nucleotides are TGTGCCAGCAGTTCGAGGACAGGGGAGAATGAAAAACTGTTTTTT.

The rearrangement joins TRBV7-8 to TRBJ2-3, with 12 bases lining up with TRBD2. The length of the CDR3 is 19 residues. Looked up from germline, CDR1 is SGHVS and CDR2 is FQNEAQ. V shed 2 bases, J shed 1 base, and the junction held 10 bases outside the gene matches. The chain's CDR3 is CASSLSLAGGHRGTDTQYF. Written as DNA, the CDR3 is TGTGCCAGCAGCTTATCTCTAGCGGGGGGGCATCGTGGCACAGATACGCAGTATTTT. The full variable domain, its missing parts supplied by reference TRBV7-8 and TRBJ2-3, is GAGVSQSPRYKVAKRGQDVALRCDPISGHVSLFWYQQALGQGPEFLTYFQNEAQLDKSGLPSDRFFAERPEGSVSTLKIQRTQQEDSAVYLCASSLSLAGGHRGTDTQYFGPGTRLTVL.

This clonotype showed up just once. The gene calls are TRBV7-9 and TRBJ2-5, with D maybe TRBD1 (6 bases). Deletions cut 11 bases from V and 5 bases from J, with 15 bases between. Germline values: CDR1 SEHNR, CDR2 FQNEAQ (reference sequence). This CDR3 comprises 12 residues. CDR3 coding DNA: TGTGCCTCCCGAACAGGGCTGGAGACCCAGTACTTC. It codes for CASRTGLETQYF.

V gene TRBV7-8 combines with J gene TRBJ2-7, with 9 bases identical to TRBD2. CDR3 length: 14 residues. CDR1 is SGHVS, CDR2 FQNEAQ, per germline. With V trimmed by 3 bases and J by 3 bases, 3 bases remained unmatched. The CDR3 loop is CASSLGLAIYEQYF. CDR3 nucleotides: TGTGCCAGCAGCTTGGGACTAGCTATCTACGAGCAGTACTTC. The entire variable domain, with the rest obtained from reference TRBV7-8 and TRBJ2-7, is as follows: GAGVSQSPRYKVAKRGQDVALRCDPISGHVSLFWYQQALGQGPEFLTYFQNEAQLDKSGLPSDRFFAERPEGSVSTLKIQRTQQEDSAVYLCASSLGLAIYEQYFGPGTRLTVT.

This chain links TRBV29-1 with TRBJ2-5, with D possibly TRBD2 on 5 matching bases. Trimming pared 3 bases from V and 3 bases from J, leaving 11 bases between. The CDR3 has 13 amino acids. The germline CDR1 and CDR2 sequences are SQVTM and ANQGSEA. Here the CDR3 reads CSVDLRGKETQYF. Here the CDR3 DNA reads TGCAGCGTTGACCTCCGGGGTAAAGAGACCCAGTACTTC.

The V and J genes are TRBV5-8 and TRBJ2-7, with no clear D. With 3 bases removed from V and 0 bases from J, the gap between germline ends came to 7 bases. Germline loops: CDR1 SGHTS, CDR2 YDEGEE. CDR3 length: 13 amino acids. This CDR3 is CASSSQISYEQYF. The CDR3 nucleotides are TGTGCCAGCAGCTCACAGATCTCCTACGAGCAGTACTTC.

The CDR3 loop reads CASTGGGYEQYF. In nucleotides, the CDR3 is TGTGCCTCAACAGGGGGAGGTTACGAGCAGTACTTC. The chain recombines TRBV30 with TRBJ2-7; 8 nucleotides match TRBD1. The CDR3 covers 12 residues. CDR1 and CDR2 from the germline V gene are GTSNPN and SVGIG (reference sequence). The trim removed 7 bases at V and 4 bases at J, leaving 6 bases unmatched.

CDR3 sequence (DNA): TGTGCCAGCAGCCTAGCGGGGGTCGGCTACACCTTC. This codes for CASSLAGVGYTF. The chain has TRBV6-2 or TRBV6-3 and TRBJ1-2; possible D gene TRBD1, 5 bases. This CDR3 comprises 12 residues. Germline-derived CDR1 and CDR2 are MNHEY and SVGEGT. Between the trimmed V and J ends, which lost 6 bases and 8 bases, there was a span of 13 bases.

DNA of the CDR3: TGTGCCAGCAGCCCTCTAGCGGGGGGTCCCTTGGGTGAGCAGTTCTTC. It encodes CASSPLAGGPLGEQFF. V and J are TRBV11-2 and TRBJ2-1; 11 positions match TRBD2. The V gene's germline CDR1 is SGHAT and CDR2 FQNNGV. The CDR3 contains 16 residues. Trimming cost V 5 bases and J 9 bases; bases outside gene matches: 12.

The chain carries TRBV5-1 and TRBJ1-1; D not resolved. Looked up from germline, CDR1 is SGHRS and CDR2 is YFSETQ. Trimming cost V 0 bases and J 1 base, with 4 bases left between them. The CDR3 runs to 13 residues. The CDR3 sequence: CASSLVSNTEAFF. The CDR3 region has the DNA TGCGCCAGCAGCTTGGTGTCGAACACTGAAGCTTTCTTT.

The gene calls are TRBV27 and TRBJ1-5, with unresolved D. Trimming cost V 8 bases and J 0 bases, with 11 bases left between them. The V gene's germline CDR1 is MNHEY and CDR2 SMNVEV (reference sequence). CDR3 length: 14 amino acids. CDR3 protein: CASRPPHSNQPQHF. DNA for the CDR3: TGTGCCAGCCGTCCTCCTCATAGCAATCAGCCCCAGCATTTT.

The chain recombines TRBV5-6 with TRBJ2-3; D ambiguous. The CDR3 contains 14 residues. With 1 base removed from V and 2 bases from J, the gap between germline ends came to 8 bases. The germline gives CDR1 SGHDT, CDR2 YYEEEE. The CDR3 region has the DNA TGTGCCAGCAGCTTGTCAGGCCACACAGATACGCAGTATTTT. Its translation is CASSLSGHTDTQYF.

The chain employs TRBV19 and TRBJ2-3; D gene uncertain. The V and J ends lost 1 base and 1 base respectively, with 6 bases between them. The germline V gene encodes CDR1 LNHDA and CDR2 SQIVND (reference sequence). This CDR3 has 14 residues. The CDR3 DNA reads TGTGCCAGTAGTATAGGATCCGGCACAGATACGCAGTATTTT. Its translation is CASSIGSGTDTQYF.

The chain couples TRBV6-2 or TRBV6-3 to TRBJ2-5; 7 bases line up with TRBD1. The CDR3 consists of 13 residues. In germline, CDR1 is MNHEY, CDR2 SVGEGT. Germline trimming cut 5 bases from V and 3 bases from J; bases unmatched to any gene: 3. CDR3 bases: TGTGCCAGCAGTCCGGACAGGAAAGAGACCCAGTACTTC. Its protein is CASSPDRKETQYF.

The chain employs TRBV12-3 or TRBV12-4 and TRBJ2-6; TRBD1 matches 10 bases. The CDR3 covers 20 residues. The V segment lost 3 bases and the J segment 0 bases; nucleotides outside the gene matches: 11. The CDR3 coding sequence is TGTGCCAGCAGTTTCGTAATTGACAGGGGGCTATTCTCTGGGGCCAACGTCCTGACTTTC. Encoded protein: CASSFVIDRGLFSGANVLTF.

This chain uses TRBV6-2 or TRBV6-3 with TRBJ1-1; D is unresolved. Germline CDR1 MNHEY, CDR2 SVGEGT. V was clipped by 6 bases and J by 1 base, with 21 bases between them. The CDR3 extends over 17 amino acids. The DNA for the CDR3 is TGTGCCAGCAGCCCTCCCTTAGGCGGAGGAGCGAACACTGAAGCTTTCTTT. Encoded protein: CASSPPLGGGANTEAFF.

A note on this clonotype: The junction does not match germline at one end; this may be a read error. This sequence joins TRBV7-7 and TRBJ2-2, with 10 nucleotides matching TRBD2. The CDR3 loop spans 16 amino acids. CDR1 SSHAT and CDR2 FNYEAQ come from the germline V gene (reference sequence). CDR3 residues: CASSFASGGNTGELFF. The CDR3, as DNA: TGTGCTAGCAGCTTCGCTAGCGGGGGGAACACCGGGGAGCTGTTTTTT.

Written as DNA, the CDR3 is TGTGCCAGCAGATCAACCGGGACTCCGAACACCGGGGAGCTGTTTTTT. Residues: CASRSTGTPNTGELFF. V is TRBV11-2 and J is TRBJ2-2, with TRBD2 as a possible D gene (6 bases). The CDR3 runs to 16 residues. V lost 6 bases and J lost 0, with 14 bases in between. Per the germline V gene, CDR1 is SGHAT and CDR2 is FQNNGV.

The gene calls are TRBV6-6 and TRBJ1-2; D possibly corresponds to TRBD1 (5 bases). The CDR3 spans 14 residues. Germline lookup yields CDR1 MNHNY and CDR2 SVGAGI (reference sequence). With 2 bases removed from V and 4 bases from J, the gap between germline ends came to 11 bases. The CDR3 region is CASSYKGRVYGYTF. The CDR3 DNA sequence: TGTGCCAGCAGTTACAAGGGGAGGGTCTATGGCTACACCTTC.